This T cell receptor (beta chain) appears in the sequencing data of a study of blood T cells in healthy people across ages. With a J-beta primer mix and a sample-barcoded 5' primer, a second PCR ran about 7 to 12 cycles. MiXCR was run by TCRdb on the 5' RACE reads, yielding one entry per CDR3 protein. The table lists hundreds of thousands of distinct CDR3 sequences, around half of them singletons, with about 32% in the top ten. The sample holds a few counts of this clonotype. This sequence originates from a woman aged 55 to 70 in good health. The sample taken for sequencing was blood.

CDR3 nucleotides: TGTGCCAGCAGTTGGGGGGTGAGGGAGACCCAGTACTTC. It codes for CASSWGVRETQYF. This chain links TRBV28 with TRBJ2-5; the D gene is possibly TRBD2 (6 bases). CDR1 is MDHEN and CDR2 is SYDVKM in the germline V gene. The CDR3 is 13 amino acids. Trimming removed 4 bases from V and 5 bases from J, with 11 bases in between.